One sample yielded the 17 T cell receptor beta chains listed below, sequenced in a study of CD8 T cells in ankylosing spondylitis. TCRdb re-called the 5' RACE reads with MiXCR, one entry per CDR3 protein. The sample includes a few hundred thousand distinct CDR3 sequences, about a sixth of them seen just once. Sequencing input: blood, either unsorted or a sorted T cell fraction (not recorded which). The receptors come from a male donor with ankylosing spondylitis or in good health (not recorded which).

This clonotype was detected only a few times. This rearrangement joins TRBV28 to TRBJ2-7; TRBD2 matches 7 bases. V shed 5 bases, J shed 4 bases, and the junction held 5 bases outside the gene matches. The germline V gene has CDR1 MDHEN and CDR2 SYDVKM. The CDR3 has 13 amino acids. This CDR3 reads CASSPMGGYEQYF. CDR3 bases: TGTGCCAGCAGTCCAATGGGGGGGTACGAGCAGTACTTC.

As concerns this clonotype: A clone one base away is much larger, so this may be a read error. This chain links TRBV29-1 with TRBJ2-7; TRBD1 or TRBD2 may be the D gene (5 bases each). Germline V gene data show CDR1 as SQVTM and CDR2 as ANQGSEA. CDR3 length: 11 amino acids. The CDR3 DNA sequence: TGCGGCGTTGAGGGGCTTCGGGAGCAGTACTTC. Protein sequence: CGVEGLREQYF.

This clonotype occurred a few times. The chain employs TRBV27 and TRBJ1-2; D gene uncertain. The CDR3 extends over 15 amino acids. V was cut by 2 bases and J by 5 bases, with 15 bases left in between. The V gene's germline CDR1 is MNHEY and CDR2 SMNVEV (reference sequence). The CDR3 DNA sequence: TGTGCCAGCAGTTTAGGGTACAGCGTTGGGTATGGCTACACCTTC. Translation: CASSLGYSVGYGYTF.

There are a few counts of this clonotype. The chain uses TRBV6-2 or TRBV6-3 and TRBJ2-7; D gene uncertain. Looked up from germline, CDR1 is MNHEY and CDR2 is SVGEGT. The CDR3 covers 13 residues. V gave up 3 bases and J gave up 2 bases, with 8 bases separating them. The CDR3 DNA reads as TGTGCCAGCAGTTATGCCGGACCCTACGAGCAGTACTTC. Amino acid sequence: CASSYAGPYEQYF.

The V and J genes are TRBV9 and TRBJ1-5, with TRBD1 as a possible D gene (6 bases). Trimming pared 3 bases from V and 5 bases from J, leaving 15 bases between. Germline V CDR1 and CDR2: SGDLS, YYNGEE. The CDR3 length is 15 residues. The CDR3 sequence: CASSEGGGGDQPQHF. DNA for the CDR3: TGTGCCAGCAGCGAGGGTGGAGGGGGAGATCAGCCCCAGCATTTT.

Turning to this clonotype: At one end the junction does not follow the germline gene, possibly because of a read error. The chain is built from TRBV6-5 and TRBJ1-1; 7 bases align to TRBD1. Looked up from germline, CDR1 is MNHEY and CDR2 is SVGAGI. The CDR3 is 15 amino acids. In nucleotides, the CDR3 is TGTGCCAGCAGTTACCTTCCGGGACAGAACCCTGAAGCTTTCTTT. Translated, it gives CASSYLPGQNPEAFF.

The genes are TRBV29-1 and TRBJ2-5, with 8 nucleotides matching TRBD1. The CDR3 loop spans 11 amino acids. Germline CDR1 reads SQVTM; CDR2 reads ANQGSEA. Losses at the gene ends were 7 bases for V and 7 bases for J; bases not matched to a gene: 5. DNA of the CDR3: TGCAGCGGGGACAGGTTGGGGACCCAGTACTTC. It yields the protein CSGDRLGTQYF.

Only a few counts were recorded for this clonotype. The chain links TRBV29-1 to TRBJ2-5; D might be TRBD1 or TRBD2, each matching 5 bases. This CDR3 has 15 residues. The germline CDR1 and CDR2 sequences are SQVTM and ANQGSEA. Trimming shortened V by 1 base and J by 1 base, and 13 bases separated the two germline ends. This chain's CDR3 is CSVEAPGRLQETQYF. The CDR3 region has the DNA TGCAGCGTTGAAGCTCCGGGACGCCTCCAAGAGACCCAGTACTTC.

The chain is built from TRBV12-3 or TRBV12-4 and TRBJ1-1; D is unresolved. The CDR3 covers 11 residues. V was clipped by 6 bases and J by 11 bases, with 13 bases between them. CDR3 DNA: TGTGCCAGCAGCGCGACCCTCGATGCTTTCTTT. Residues: CASSATLDAFF.

This clonotype showed up just a few times. The rearrangement uses TRBV18 and TRBJ1-5; D perhaps matches TRBD1 (5 bases). The CDR3 length is 17 residues. Germline assignment: CDR1 KGHSH and CDR2 LQKENI. Deletions cut 4 bases from V and 2 bases from J, with 18 bases between. The CDR3 loop reads CASSLPGYGAGNQPQHF. DNA of the CDR3: TGTGCCAGCTCACTGCCGGGCTATGGGGCTGGCAATCAGCCCCAGCATTTT.

This clonotype was counted at least ten times. The chain is built from TRBV12-3 or TRBV12-4 and TRBJ2-2; D uncertain. Trimming pared 8 bases from V and 6 bases from J, leaving 10 bases between. The CDR3 sequence is 12 residues long. The CDR3 loop reads CASAPNAGELFF. In DNA form, the CDR3 reads TGTGCCAGCGCCCCCAACGCCGGGGAGCTGTTTTTT.

The chain carries TRBV7-9 and TRBJ2-1, with 9 bases identical to TRBD1. The germline CDR1 and CDR2 sequences are SEHNR and FQNEAQ (reference sequence). Trimming removed 1 base from V and 4 bases from J; junction bases left unmatched: 2. This CDR3 comprises 15 residues. CDR3 in DNA: TGTGCCAGCAGCTTAGGAGGGACAGGGTACAATGAGCAGTTCTTC. Translating gives CASSLGGTGYNEQFF.

The J gene is TRBJ2-5, the V gene TRBV12-3 or TRBV12-4; D remains unclear. The CDR3 length is 13 residues. V lost 5 bases, J lost 5 bases, and 12 bases lay in between. The CDR3 nucleotides read TGTGCCAGCAGTAGTACTCCCTGGGAGACCCAGTACTTC. It specifies CASSSTPWETQYF.

The chain is built from TRBV29-1 and TRBJ2-7, with D perhaps TRBD2 (6 bases). Germline V CDR1 and CDR2: SQVTM, ANQGSEA. The V gene lost 4 bases and the J gene lost 2 bases, with 12 bases spanning the gap. The length of the CDR3 is 13 residues. In DNA, the CDR3 is TGCAGCGTTGGTTTTAGCGGTACCTACGAGCAGTACTTC. This encodes CSVGFSGTYEQYF.

This clonotype appeared a few times. The rearrangement joins TRBV9 to TRBJ2-7; weak D call: TRBD2 (6 bases). Germline V gene lookup returns CDR1 SGDLS and CDR2 YYNGEE. V shed 3 bases and J shed 7 bases, with 14 bases lying between them. The CDR3 loop spans 13 amino acids. The CDR3 loop reads CASSAGTSWEQYF. DNA of the CDR3: TGTGCCAGCAGCGCCGGGACTTCGTGGGAGCAGTACTTC.

This clonotype was counted only a few times. The chain combines TRBV28 with TRBJ2-2; unclear D gene. Germline values: CDR1 MDHEN, CDR2 SYDVKM. V lost 3 bases to trimming and J lost 5 bases, with 7 bases between them. The CDR3 is 13 residues long. CDR3 in DNA: TGTGCCAGCAGTTTTGATGGGACCGGGGAGCTGTTTTTT. This translates into CASSFDGTGELFF.

This chain connects TRBV12-3 or TRBV12-4 to TRBJ2-1, with unresolved D. V was shortened by 3 bases and J by 8 bases, with 17 bases between the two germline ends. CDR3 size: 15 residues. CDR3 bases: TGTGCCAGCAGTTTCTATATGCCCAGTGGGGATGAGCAGTTCTTC. It yields the protein CASSFYMPSGDEQFF.